A single sample is the source of the 24 T cell receptor beta chains below, sequenced in a study of cytomegalovirus exposure and HLA in healthy donors. PCR amplification relied on 60 Vbeta primers (plus 13 Jbeta primers). TCRdb's copy holds only in-frame clones and misses some; the assay was immunoSEQ multiplex PCR. This table has roughly 200,000 clones, around 80% appearing once. Sample: PBMCs. These receptor sequences come from a woman in her sixties in good health and CMV-seropositive.

The chain uses TRBV28 and TRBJ1-1; D is perhaps TRBD1 (5 bases). The CDR3 is made up of 13 amino acids. The germline V and J ends were trimmed by 8 bases and 5 bases, with 15 bases remaining between them. Germline V lookup: CDR1 MDHEN, CDR2 SYDVKM. CDR3 bases: TGTGCCAGCTTGGGGACTGTCGAAACTGAAGCTTTCTTT. As protein: CASLGTVETEAFF.

The genes are TRBV30 and TRBJ1-6; 12 bases fit TRBD1. V shed 3 bases, J shed 9 bases, and the junction held 3 bases outside the gene matches. Germline V gene data show CDR1 as GTSNPN and CDR2 as SVGIG (reference sequence). CDR3 size: 14 residues. CDR3 sequence: CAWRGTGGRSPLHF. The DNA of the CDR3 is TGTGCCTGGAGGGGGACAGGGGGCCGTTCACCCCTCCACTTT.

The rearrangement joins TRBV15 to TRBJ2-1; TRBD2 agrees at 8 bases. The CDR3 covers 15 residues. Per the germline V gene, CDR1 is LNHNV and CDR2 is YYDKDF (reference sequence). The junction had 4 bases not matched to a gene; V was cut back by 5 bases and J by 1 base. CDR3 protein: CATSLSGNSYNEQFF. The CDR3 DNA reads TGTGCCACCAGCCTTAGCGGGAATTCCTACAATGAGCAGTTCTTC. Full variable domain (outside the CDR3, taken from reference TRBV15 and TRBJ2-1): DAMVIQNPRYQVTQFGKPVTLSCSQTLNHNVMYWYQQKSSQAPKLLFHYYDKDFNNEADTPDNFQSRRPNTSFCFLDIRSPGLGDTAMYLCATSLSGNSYNEQFFGPGTRLTVL.

In its sample, this clone was seen a few times. V gene TRBV19 combines with J gene TRBJ1-2; the D gene is possibly TRBD1 (6 bases). The CDR3 runs to 13 residues. The germline V gene encodes CDR1 LNHDA and CDR2 SQIVND (reference sequence). Trimming shortened V by 7 bases and J by 6 bases, and 15 bases separated the two germline ends. CDR3: CASTPGAGNGYTF. As DNA, the CDR3 is TGTGCCAGTACCCCAGGGGCGGGTAATGGCTACACCTTC.

The chain combines TRBV28 with TRBJ2-3; D perhaps matches TRBD2 (6 bases). The CDR3 length is 13 residues. Germline V gene data show CDR1 as MDHEN and CDR2 as SYDVKM. Trimming pared 6 bases from V and 8 bases from J, leaving 15 bases between. The CDR3 region is CASSGGAQGTQYF. CDR3 bases: TGTGCCAGCAGCGGCGGGGCCCAAGGTACGCAGTATTTT.

The chain combines TRBV5-1 with TRBJ1-6; D perhaps matches TRBD1 (5 bases). Trimming cost V 0 bases and J 5 bases, with 18 bases left between them. The CDR3 contains 18 residues. Germline-derived CDR1 and CDR2 are SGHRS and YFSETQ. CDR3 in DNA: TGCGCCAGCAGCTTGGCCGCAGACAGCCTTGGAAATAATTCACCCCTCCACTTT. Amino acids: CASSLAADSLGNNSPLHF.

A single count supports this clone. The chain employs TRBV20-1 and TRBJ2-1; possibly TRBD1 for D (6 bases). CDR1 is DFQATT, CDR2 SNEGSKA, per germline (reference sequence). There are 10 residues in the CDR3. The V gene lost 3 bases and the J gene lost 10 bases, with 7 bases spanning the gap. The CDR3 loop is CSARRGEQFF. CDR3 DNA: TGCAGTGCTAGGAGGGGGGAGCAGTTCTTC.

This chain links TRBV4-1 with TRBJ1-2; D not resolved. The V and J ends lost 0 bases and 2 bases respectively, with 10 bases between them. Looked up from germline, CDR1 is MGHRA and CDR2 is YSYEKL. The CDR3 length is 15 residues. The CDR3: CASSQDPGKNYGYTF. For the CDR3, the DNA is TGCGCCAGCAGCCAAGACCCGGGGAAGAACTATGGCTACACCTTC.

Note on this clone: One end of the junction fails to match germline, which may point to a read error. The V call is TRBV9, the J call TRBJ2-5, with D possibly matching TRBD2 (6 bases). The CDR3 has 14 amino acids. Germline V gives CDR1 SGDLS, CDR2 YYNGEE. CDR3 sequence reads: CAGSVDPVSGEQYF. CDR3 coding DNA: TGTGCCGGCAGCGTAGATCCGGTTTCGGGGGAGCAGTACTTC.

The chain combines TRBV2 with TRBJ2-5; a possible D gene is TRBD1 (5 bases). V shed 7 bases and J shed 0 bases, with 9 bases lying between them. The CDR3 consists of 13 residues. Germline V CDR1 and CDR2: SNHLY, FYNNEI. CDR3 amino acids: CASNNRNQETQYF. For the CDR3, the DNA is TGTGCCAGCAACAACAGGAACCAAGAGACCCAGTACTTC.

This clone has a single count. The chain combines TRBV4-2 with TRBJ2-5; the match to TRBD2 covers 7 bases. V was pared by 0 bases and J by 5 bases, with 6 bases of the junction left unmatched. The CDR3 sequence is 15 residues long. CDR1 and CDR2 from the germline V gene are LGHNA and YNFKEQ. Written as DNA, the CDR3 is TGTGCCAGCAGCCAAGACGGTCTAGCGGTGGAGACCCAGTACTTC. The encoded protein is CASSQDGLAVETQYF.

The gene calls are TRBV6-1 and TRBJ1-2; D is ambiguous. V lost 8 bases to trimming and J lost 4 bases, with 14 bases between them. Germline V gives CDR1 MNHNS, CDR2 SASEGT. The CDR3 spans 13 residues. This CDR3 reads CASQLGLRYGYTF. CDR3 sequence (DNA): TGTGCCAGCCAATTAGGACTCCGCTATGGCTACACCTTC.

This chain joins TRBV30 and TRBJ2-4; 11 bases align to TRBD2. This CDR3 has 17 amino acids. Losses at the gene ends were 4 bases for V and 12 bases for J; bases not matched to a gene: 20. CDR1 GTSNPN and CDR2 SVGIG come from the germline V gene (reference sequence). CDR3 protein: CAWNVKLAGAGGDSQYF. DNA for the CDR3: TGTGCCTGGAATGTTAAACTAGCGGGAGCAGGGGGGGACAGTCAGTACTTC.

The chain is built from TRBV7-8 and TRBJ1-2; the D gene is possibly TRBD1 (5 bases). The CDR3 is made up of 13 amino acids. From germline, CDR1 is SGHVS and CDR2 FQNEAQ. Trimming took 2 bases from V and 7 from J, leaving 11 bases between them. The CDR3 spells CASSLRQGSGYTF. The CDR3 coding sequence is TGTGCCAGCAGCTTACGGCAGGGTAGTGGCTACACCTTC. Variable domain in full (rest from reference TRBV7-8 and TRBJ1-2): GAGVSQSPRYKVAKRGQDVALRCDPISGHVSLFWYQQALGQGPEFLTYFQNEAQLDKSGLPSDRFFAERPEGSVSTLKIQRTQQEDSAVYLCASSLRQGSGYTFGSGTRLTVV.

CDR3 amino acids: CASSFGLNTEAFF. The CDR3 bases are TGTGCCAGCAGCTTCGGACTTAACACTGAAGCTTTCTTT. The V call is TRBV13, the J call TRBJ1-1, with D hard to call. Germline assignment: CDR1 PRHDT and CDR2 FYEKMQ (reference sequence). Trimming shortened V by 3 bases and J by 2 bases, and 7 bases separated the two germline ends. The CDR3 runs 13 residues.

The chain links TRBV9 to TRBJ2-3; D might be TRBD1 (6 bases). Deletions cut 1 base from V and 4 bases from J, with 10 bases between. Germline assignment: CDR1 SGDLS and CDR2 YYNGEE. CDR3 length: 14 amino acids. The CDR3 reads CASSVLGAADTQYF. Here the CDR3 DNA reads TGTGCCAGCAGCGTATTGGGGGCGGCAGATACGCAGTATTTT. Together with reference TRBV9 and TRBJ2-3, the CDR3 gives the full variable domain: DSGVTQTPKHLITATGQRVTLRCSPRSGDLSVYWYQQSLDQGLQFLIQYYNGEERAKGNILERFSAQQFPDLHSELNLSSLELGDSALYFCASSVLGAADTQYFGPGTRLTVL.

The CDR3 spells CASSSSRGRYEQYF. The CDR3 nucleotides read TGTGCCAGCAGCTCCTCCAGGGGGCGTTACGAGCAGTACTTC. The chain couples TRBV7-8 to TRBJ2-7, with TRBD1 matching 8 bases. Germline assignment: CDR1 SGHVS and CDR2 FQNEAQ. The CDR3 covers 14 residues. V lost 4 bases, J lost 4 bases, and 6 bases stayed unmatched.

The chain has TRBV28 and TRBJ2-1, with TRBD2 matching over 10 bases. J was trimmed by 3 bases and V by 4 bases; bases with no gene match: 3. The germline V gene encodes CDR1 MDHEN and CDR2 SYDVKM. This CDR3 spans 15 amino acids. The CDR3 sequence is CASSSLAGGYNEQFF. CDR3 DNA sequence: TGTGCCAGCAGTTCATTAGCGGGAGGCTACAATGAGCAGTTCTTC.

The V and J genes are TRBV12-5 and TRBJ2-5; 11 bases fit TRBD2. This CDR3 contains 17 residues. The trim removed 7 bases at V and 5 bases at J, leaving 15 bases unmatched. CDR1 is LGHNT and CDR2 is FRNRAP in the germline V gene. The DNA for the CDR3 is TGTGCTAGTGCACCGGGACTAGCGGTTCCCGGCGGGGAGACCCAGTACTTC. Translated: CASAPGLAVPGGETQYF. Based on the CDR3 plus reference TRBV12-5 and TRBJ2-5, the full variable domain is DARVTQTPRHKVTEMGQEVTMRCQPILGHNTVFWYRQTMMQGLELLAYFRNRAPLDDSGMPKDRFSAEMPDATLATLKIQPSEPRDSAVYFCASAPGLAVPGGETQYFGPGTRLLVL.

The gene calls are TRBV27 and TRBJ2-3, with 7 bases fitting TRBD2. CDR3 size: 14 residues. Per germline, CDR1 MNHEY and CDR2 SMNVEV (reference sequence). V dropped 6 bases and J dropped 1; count of bases not matched to a gene: 4. The CDR3 DNA reads as TGTGCCAGCAGCCGCGGGGGAGGCACAGATACGCAGTATTTT. Encoded protein: CASSRGGGTDTQYF.

The genes are TRBV30 and TRBJ1-2; no clear D. V was shortened by 0 bases and J by 0 bases, with 8 bases between the two germline ends. Per the germline V gene, CDR1 is GTSNPN and CDR2 is SVGIG (reference sequence). CDR3 length equals 14 residues. CDR3 sequence (DNA): TGTGCCTGGAGTGTGCGGGGAACTAACTATGGCTACACCTTC. Translating gives CAWSVRGTNYGYTF.

The chain links TRBV2 to TRBJ2-1, with 7 bases aligning to TRBD2. Trimming at V came to 9 bases and at J to 8 bases, leaving 10 bases not matched to a gene. Per the germline V gene, CDR1 is SNHLY and CDR2 is FYNNEI. This CDR3 has 13 amino acids. CDR3 sequence (DNA): TGTGCCAGTGCGAGGGAGGGCCTCCATGAGCAGTTCTTC. This gives the protein CASAREGLHEQFF.

This rearrangement joins TRBV4-3 to TRBJ2-3; 9 nucleotides agree with TRBD2. The CDR3 extends over 15 amino acids. With V trimmed by 1 base and J by 8 bases, 7 bases remained unmatched. CDR1 and CDR2 from the germline V gene are LGHNA and YSLEER. In nucleotides, the CDR3 is TGCGCCAGCAGCCAAGGCGGGGGGGTTCAGGGTACGCAGTATTTT. The encoded protein is CASSQGGGVQGTQYF.

The chain joins TRBV15 to TRBJ1-6; D not resolved. CDR1 and CDR2 from the germline V gene are LNHNV and YYDKDF (reference sequence). V lost 1 base and J 4 bases, leaving 8 bases between the germline ends. The CDR3 covers 15 residues. CDR3: CATSRVREYNSPLHF. As DNA, the CDR3 is TGTGCCACCAGCAGAGTGAGGGAATATAATTCACCCCTCCACTTT.